The rows below give T cell receptor beta chains drawn from one sample of a study of tumor-infiltrating lymphocytes in primary liver carcinoma. From the multiplex PCR reads, TCRdb called clonotypes with MiXCR, one entry per CDR3 protein. The profile covers roughly 100,000 distinct CDR3 sequences, with 82% appearing a single time and approximately 20% taken by the ten largest. What was sequenced was liver tumor tissue from sampling region 3. Source of these receptors: a man in his forties with primary liver carcinoma and hepatitis B virus infection. CDR3s include the opening cysteine and the closing phenylalanine or tryptophan. Fields, in order: V gene, J gene, D gene, CDR3 DNA, CDR3 protein. A D gene is named only where the DNA matches it firmly.

TRBV4-1	TRBJ1-3	-	TGCACCAGCAGCCTTACACATGTTACAGGGTCGGGAAACACCATATATTTT	CTSSLTHVTGSGNTIYF
TRBV6-5	TRBJ2-2	-	TGTGCCAGCAGTCTAGGGGACGGGGAGCTGTTTTTT	CASSLGDGELFF
TRBV6-2/TRBV6-3	TRBJ1-5	TRBD1	TGTGCCAGCAGTTACTGGTCAGAACAGGGGACGGGCAATCAGCCCCAGCATTTT	CASSYWSEQGTGNQPQHF
TRBV6-5	TRBJ2-7	-	TGTGCCAGCAGTCACTCTGGCGTATTCAGCTTCTACGAGCAGTACTTC	CASSHSGVFSFYEQYF
TRBV19	TRBJ2-7	-	TGTGCCAGAGGGGACATGCTTCCCAAAAACATGCAGTACTTC	CARGDMLPKNMQYF
TRBV29-1	TRBJ1-2	-	TGCAGCGTTGTCCGGGACACCTATTGCTACACATTC	CSVVRDTYCYTF
TRBV29-1	TRBJ2-1	TRBD2	TGCAGCGTTAAAACCCGGGGGGGGTACAATGAGCAGTTCTTC	CSVKTRGGYNEQFF
TRBV6-2/TRBV6-3	TRBJ2-7	-	TGTGCCGGCAGTTACTCGAGTAGCGCCTACGAGCAGTACTTC	CAGSYSSSAYEQYF
TRBV29-1	TRBJ2-3	-	TGCAGCCTTGGTTTTTCAGATACGCAGTATTTT	CSLGFSDTQYF
TRBV6-1	TRBJ2-1	TRBD2	TGTCCCAGCAGTGACCGCCACGGGACTAGTGGCAATGAGCAGTTCTTC	CPSSDRHGTSGNEQFF